What follows are 30 T cell receptor beta chains derived from one specimen sequenced in a study of CD8+ T cells in alopecia areata (dated by TCRdb to 2016 to 2019). The library was obtained by the immunoSEQ multiplex PCR assay. RNA was extracted from all samples and reverse transcribed into cDNA as template for TCR sequencing. The clones in this table, taken by TCRdb from immuneACCESS, are in-frame only. Not every clone is retained; where verified, under half of the shortfall comes from an unresolved V gene, and the cause of the rest is unknown. The sample has 150,000 or so clones on record, 50% to 60% of them singletons. The ten largest clones represent less than 5% of the sample. Sequencing used CD4+ T cells sorted from blood. Receptors originate from a human donor in good health.

The chain links TRBV18 to TRBJ2-7; D gene unclear. The CDR3 runs 15 residues. Trimming pared 0 bases from V and 5 bases from J, leaving 14 bases between. CDR1 is KGHSH and CDR2 is LQKENI in the germline V gene. CDR3 sequence reads: CASSPPGKGSNEQYF. Here the CDR3 DNA reads TGTGCCAGCTCACCACCTGGGAAAGGTTCCAACGAGCAGTACTTC.

The gene calls are TRBV14 and TRBJ2-7; no definite D call. The CDR3 consists of 12 residues. Germline V gene sequence: CDR1 SGHDN, CDR2 FVKESK. V shed 1 base and J shed 6 bases, with 7 bases lying between them. The chain's CDR3 is CASSQALGEQYF. The CDR3, as DNA: TGTGCCAGCAGCCAAGCCTTGGGCGAGCAGTACTTC.

This clone was seen more than once but under ten times. The V gene is TRBV19, the J gene TRBJ2-1; D gene unclear. CDR1 is LNHDA, CDR2 SQIVND, per germline (reference sequence). V was cut by 4 bases and J by 8 bases, with 15 bases left in between. CDR3 length: 14 residues. CDR3 amino acids: CASSTTHAGYEQFF. CDR3 DNA sequence: TGTGCCAGTAGTACTACCCACGCCGGGTATGAGCAGTTCTTC.

The chain carries TRBV30 and TRBJ2-1; 9 bases agree with TRBD2. The CDR3 is 13 amino acids. Germline assignment: CDR1 GTSNPN and CDR2 SVGIG (reference sequence). The trim removed 1 base at V and 9 bases at J, leaving 4 bases unmatched. The DNA for the CDR3 is TGTGCCTGGAGTGATGGGACTAGCATTGAGCAGTTCTTC. Protein: CAWSDGTSIEQFF.

The V call is TRBV4-2, the J call TRBJ2-3, with 9 bases lining up with TRBD2. The V and J ends lost 1 base and 0 bases, in that order; junction bases with no gene match: 2. The CDR3 is made up of 16 amino acids. CDR1 and CDR2 from the germline V gene are LGHNA and YNFKEQ. DNA of the CDR3: TGTGCCAGCAGCCAAGGGACTAGCGAAAGCACAGATACGCAGTATTTT. As protein: CASSQGTSESTDTQYF.

The rearrangement links TRBV20-1 to TRBJ2-5; no clear D. Trimming left V 2 bases short and J 1 base short, with 2 bases between. The CDR3 extends over 11 amino acids. CDR1 and CDR2 from the germline V gene are DFQATT and SNEGSKA (reference sequence). The CDR3 DNA sequence: TGCAGTGCTAGATCCCAAGAGACCCAGTACTTC. Its protein product is CSARSQETQYF.

This clone was picked up a small number of times. The chain joins TRBV6-1 to TRBJ1-2; 8 nucleotides agree with TRBD1. Germline lookup yields CDR1 MNHNS and CDR2 SASEGT. The length of the CDR3 is 14 residues. V lost 8 bases and J lost 7; bases outside the gene matches: 12. The CDR3 DNA reads TGTGCCAGCCTTTCAGGGACAGGTTCGGGTGGCTACACCTTC. Its protein is CASLSGTGSGGYTF.

The rearrangement joins TRBV6-1 to TRBJ1-2; D is unresolved. Germline V gene sequence: CDR1 MNHNS, CDR2 SASEGT. The CDR3 runs 13 residues. V lost 5 bases, J lost 2 bases, and 9 bases lay in between. CDR3 loop: CASSRGTNYGYTF. CDR3 bases: TGTGCCAGCAGTCGGGGAACGAACTATGGCTACACCTTC.

A few counts support this clone. V usage is TRBV29-1 and J usage is TRBJ2-7, with TRBD2 matching over 9 bases. The V gene end was trimmed by 5 bases and the J gene end by 1 base; junction bases not matched to a gene: 12. The CDR3 covers 16 residues. The germline V gene encodes CDR1 SQVTM and CDR2 ANQGSEA. CDR3 amino acids: CSVLDLAGKESYEQYF. In nucleotides, the CDR3 is TGCAGCGTTTTAGATCTAGCGGGGAAGGAATCCTACGAGCAGTACTTC.

This clone was picked up a small number of times. J is TRBJ2-5 and V is TRBV28; tentatively, D is TRBD1 or TRBD2 (5 bases each). V lost 1 base and J lost 2, with 8 bases in between. In germline, CDR1 is MDHEN, CDR2 SYDVKM. This CDR3 contains 14 residues. The CDR3 nucleotides read TGTGCCAGCAGTTTATCGTGGGGGCAAGAGACCCAGTACTTC. Translating gives CASSLSWGQETQYF.

The sample holds a few counts of this clone. V is TRBV28 and J is TRBJ1-4; D unclear. Trimming stripped 4 bases from V and 8 bases from J, with 14 bases between. This CDR3 is built from 14 residues. In germline, CDR1 is MDHEN, CDR2 SYDVKM. The DNA for the CDR3 is TGTGCCAGCAGTTCTCATTCGTTGAGCGAAAAACTGTTTTTT. This translates into CASSSHSLSEKLFF.

V gene TRBV5-6 combines with J gene TRBJ2-3; perhaps TRBD2 as D (5 bases). CDR1 is SGHDT and CDR2 is YYEEEE in the germline V gene. The CDR3 extends over 14 amino acids. Trimming cost V 4 bases and J 2 bases, with 11 bases left between them. DNA for the CDR3: TGTGCCAGCAGCCGAAGCGGACTCACAGATACGCAGTATTTT. This sequence encodes CASSRSGLTDTQYF.

This chain's CDR3 is CASSSARESGQPQHF. The CDR3 DNA follows: TGTGCCAGCAGCTCTGCCCGGGAGAGCGGTCAGCCCCAGCATTTT. The rearrangement links TRBV7-9 to TRBJ1-5; D is ambiguous. This CDR3 is built from 15 residues. Per germline, CDR1 SEHNR and CDR2 FQNEAQ (reference sequence). V lost 4 bases to trimming and J lost 6 bases, with 16 bases between them.

The rearrangement links TRBV5-1 to TRBJ1-5; D unresolved. This CDR3 contains 13 residues. CDR1 SGHRS and CDR2 YFSETQ come from the germline V gene. Trimming shortened V by 4 bases and J by 3 bases, and 8 bases separated the two germline ends. The CDR3 sequence is CASSEMPNQPQHF. In nucleotides, the CDR3 is TGCGCCAGCAGCGAGATGCCCAATCAGCCCCAGCATTTT.

The V gene is TRBV6-5, the J gene TRBJ1-1; 9 nucleotides agree with TRBD1. The CDR3 consists of 13 residues. J gave up 5 bases and V 6 bases, and 4 bases lay outside the gene matches. CDR1 is MNHEY and CDR2 is SVGAGI in the germline V gene. The DNA of the CDR3 is TGTGCCAGCAGGATGGACAGGGGAACTGAAGCTTTCTTT. It is translated as CASRMDRGTEAFF.

The rearrangement uses TRBV5-1 and TRBJ2-7; D might be TRBD1 or TRBD2, each matching 5 bases. Trimming shortened V by 5 bases and J by 3 bases, and 12 bases separated the two germline ends. The CDR3 has 13 residues. Germline CDR1 SGHRS, CDR2 YFSETQ. Written as DNA, the CDR3 is TGCGCCAGCAGGGTCGGGACCTACTACGAGCAGTACTTC. Protein: CASRVGTYYEQYF.

The chain combines TRBV11-2 with TRBJ2-5; no clear D gene. CDR3 length: 15 residues. Germline CDR1 is SGHAT and CDR2 is FQNNGV. V dropped 4 bases and J dropped 5 bases, with 17 bases sitting between them. CDR3 DNA sequence: TGTGCCAGCAGCTATGACTGGGTTGTTTCGGAGACCCAGTACTTC. This sequence encodes CASSYDWVVSETQYF.

The chain has TRBV9 and TRBJ2-1; 8 positions agree with TRBD1. The J segment lost 0 bases and the V segment lost 3 bases, leaving 8 bases of the junction unmatched. This CDR3 is built from 17 residues. The germline gives CDR1 SGDLS, CDR2 YYNGEE. The CDR3 DNA reads as TGTGCCAGCAGCGGAGACAGGGGAGGTCTCTCCTACAATGAGCAGTTCTTC. It codes for CASSGDRGGLSYNEQFF. The full variable domain, in which reference TRBV9 and TRBJ2-1 provide the parts outside the CDR3, is DSGVTQTPKHLITATGQRVTLRCSPRSGDLSVYWYQQSLDQGLQFLIQYYNGEERAKGNILERFSAQQFPDLHSELNLSSLELGDSALYFCASSGDRGGLSYNEQFFGPGTRLTVL.

The chain uses TRBV30 and TRBJ2-3; weak D call: TRBD2 (5 bases). This CDR3 comprises 14 residues. Germline assignment: CDR1 GTSNPN and CDR2 SVGIG (reference sequence). The ends were cut back, 0 bases at V and 3 bases at J, with 10 bases in the middle. CDR3 protein: CAWSVVGVTDTQYF. CDR3 DNA sequence: TGTGCCTGGAGTGTAGTGGGAGTGACAGATACGCAGTATTTT.

The chain employs TRBV6-6 and TRBJ2-2, with 8 bases matching TRBD2. The trim removed 5 bases at V and 4 bases at J, leaving 6 bases unmatched. This CDR3 is 15 amino acids long. Germline V gene data show CDR1 as MNHNY and CDR2 as SVGAGI (reference sequence). The CDR3 nucleotides are TGTGCCAGCAGTGCAAGACTAGCGCTCACCGGGGAGCTGTTTTTT. It encodes CASSARLALTGELFF.

This clone was recorded a few times. V and J are TRBV28 and TRBJ2-1; D remains ambiguous. This CDR3 has 14 residues. V gave up 5 bases and J gave up 4 bases, with 12 bases separating them. Germline V lookup: CDR1 MDHEN, CDR2 SYDVKM. Here the CDR3 DNA reads TGTGCCAGCAGTCCTGGTTTGGGTTACAATGAGCAGTTCTTC. It translates to CASSPGLGYNEQFF.

The chain carries TRBV11-2 and TRBJ2-7; tentative D call: TRBD1 (6 bases). This CDR3 spans 14 amino acids. Germline CDR1 and CDR2: SGHAT and FQNNGV. V gave up 5 bases and J gave up 6 bases, with 17 bases separating them. The DNA of the CDR3 is TGTGCCAGCAGCCCAGGGGCAGGGGAGAGCGAGCAGTACTTC. As protein: CASSPGAGESEQYF.

This clone was detected a few times. The rearrangement uses TRBV5-1 and TRBJ2-7; 7 bases fit TRBD2. V lost 7 bases to trimming and J lost 0 bases; unmatched junction nucleotides: 7. Per germline, CDR1 SGHRS and CDR2 YFSETQ. CDR3 length: 14 amino acids. Written as DNA, the CDR3 is TGCGCCAGCGGCCGCTGGGAGGGCTCCTACGAGCAGTACTTC. Encoded protein: CASGRWEGSYEQYF.

The V and J genes are TRBV29-1 and TRBJ1-2, with D perhaps matching TRBD1 (6 bases). Between the trimmed V and J ends, which lost 7 bases and 4 bases, there was a span of 10 bases. This CDR3 spans 11 amino acids. Germline V lookup: CDR1 SQVTM, CDR2 ANQGSEA. The CDR3 spells CSATGTYGYTF. The CDR3 nucleotides read TGCAGCGCCACAGGGACCTATGGCTACACCTTC.

The V and J genes are TRBV4-2 and TRBJ2-1, with 9 bases that match TRBD2. Germline V lookup: CDR1 LGHNA, CDR2 YNFKEQ. The V gene end was trimmed by 2 bases and the J gene end by 4 bases; junction bases not matched to a gene: 9. There are 17 residues in the CDR3. The CDR3 is CASSQFAGGPPYNEQFF. Here the CDR3 DNA reads TGTGCCAGCAGCCAATTCGCGGGAGGGCCGCCTTACAATGAGCAGTTCTTC.

This chain uses TRBV30 with TRBJ1-5; a possible D gene is TRBD1 (5 bases). This CDR3 is 15 amino acids long. The V and J ends lost 0 bases and 4 bases respectively, with 13 bases between them. Germline V gene sequence: CDR1 GTSNPN, CDR2 SVGIG (reference sequence). The CDR3 DNA sequence: TGTGCCTGGAGTGTACTAGGGACGGCAAATCAGCCCCAGCATTTT. This encodes CAWSVLGTANQPQHF.

This rearrangement joins TRBV9 to TRBJ1-5; D unclear. This CDR3 comprises 13 residues. V shed 4 bases and J shed 3 bases, with 8 bases lying between them. The germline V gene has CDR1 SGDLS and CDR2 YYNGEE. The CDR3 DNA reads TGTGCCAGCAGCTCTGACAACAATCAGCCCCAGCATTTT. This translates into CASSSDNNQPQHF.

The chain joins TRBV5-1 to TRBJ2-7, with D perhaps matching TRBD1 (6 bases). The CDR3 runs 13 residues. V was shortened by 5 bases and J by 2 bases, with 11 bases between the two germline ends. Germline-derived CDR1 and CDR2 are SGHRS and YFSETQ. The CDR3: CASRRQVTYEQYF. The CDR3 DNA follows: TGCGCCAGCAGGAGACAGGTGACCTACGAGCAGTACTTC.

The V and J genes are TRBV29-1 and TRBJ2-5; D is unclear. V was trimmed by 4 bases and J by 5 bases, leaving 8 bases between them. Germline V gene lookup returns CDR1 SQVTM and CDR2 ANQGSEA. The CDR3 totals 11 residues. CDR3 loop: CSVGTYETQYF. CDR3 nucleotide sequence: TGCAGCGTTGGGACGTACGAGACCCAGTACTTC.

The chain has TRBV5-4 and TRBJ2-3, with D uncertain. CDR3 length equals 14 residues. CDR1 is SGHNT, CDR2 YYREEE, per germline (reference sequence). Between the trimmed V and J ends, which lost 4 bases and 3 bases, there was a span of 12 bases. As DNA, the CDR3 is TGTGCCAGCAGCCTCCAACTCGTGACAGATACGCAGTATTTT. Protein sequence: CASSLQLVTDTQYF.